These 11 T cell receptor beta chains came from one sample sequenced in a study of T-cell reconstitution after alpha-beta-depleted transplantation in children. A TCRbeta library incorporating unique molecular identifiers was prepared. TCRdb fed the PCR reads into MiXCR, producing one record per CDR3 protein. This table has about 640,000 distinct CDR3 sequences, over 15% appearing once. The source was PBMCs from the stem cell graft donor, collected from the stem cell graft. Receptors originate from a human donor who donated a stem cell graft to a child with acute myeloid leukemia.

On this clonotype itself: A read error may produce the germline difference seen at one junction end. This chain joins TRBV7-2 and TRBJ2-5; possibly TRBD2 for D (6 bases). The V gene's germline CDR1 is SGHTA and CDR2 FQGNSA. There are 15 residues in the CDR3. Here the CDR3 DNA reads TGTGCCAGCAGCCCGGGACTCCCTTCTAAAGAGACCCAGTGCTTC. This encodes CASSPGLPSKETQCF.

At least ten counts were recorded for this clonotype. This sequence joins TRBV20-1 and TRBJ1-4; D gene unclear. Germline V gives CDR1 DFQATT, CDR2 SNEGSKA (reference sequence). The CDR3 runs 13 residues. V was clipped by 6 bases and J by 0 bases, with 8 bases between them. The CDR3 nucleotides are TGCAGTGCCGCGACTGCAACTAATGAAAAACTGTTTTTT. Its protein is CSAATATNEKLFF.

This clonotype showed up many times. The chain has TRBV27 and TRBJ1-1, with 8 bases aligning to TRBD1. Germline V gene data show CDR1 as MNHEY and CDR2 as SMNVEV (reference sequence). V lost 2 bases, J lost 2 bases, and 7 bases stayed unmatched. This CDR3 contains 16 residues. The CDR3 DNA is TGTGCCAGCAGTTTAGCCCTGGACAGGGAAAACACTGAAGCTTTCTTT. Protein product: CASSLALDRENTEAFF.

The J gene is TRBJ1-2, the V gene TRBV12-3 or TRBV12-4, with 8 bases identical to TRBD1. This CDR3 spans 15 amino acids. Trimming at V came to 6 bases and at J to 0 bases, leaving 6 bases not matched to a gene. The DNA of the CDR3 is TGTGCCAGCAGGAGAGGACAGGGACCTAACTATGGCTACACCTTC. As protein: CASRRGQGPNYGYTF.

This clonotype was recorded at least ten times. V gene TRBV29-1 combines with J gene TRBJ2-4; 13 bases are shared with TRBD2. Germline values: CDR1 SQVTM, CDR2 ANQGSEA. The CDR3 length is 18 residues. J was trimmed by 6 bases and V by 4 bases; bases with no gene match: 15. The CDR3 nucleotides read TGCAGCGTTGGCCCTCTATCCGGGACTAGCGGGGCCGGAAACATTCAGTACTTC. Amino acids: CSVGPLSGTSGAGNIQYF.

The chain carries TRBV3-1 and TRBJ2-7, with 9 positions matching TRBD2. Germline V gives CDR1 LGHDT, CDR2 YNNKEL (reference sequence). Germline trimming cut 1 base from V and 2 bases from J; bases unmatched to any gene: 3. The CDR3 runs to 15 residues. DNA for the CDR3: TGTGCCAGCAGCCAAGGGGCTAGCGGGGCCTACGAGCAGTACTTC. Translating it yields CASSQGASGAYEQYF.

The CDR3 DNA is TGTGCCAGCAGCTTAGTTAGCGGGGGGGCCCCCAAGCAGTTCTTC. It codes for CASSLVSGGAPKQFF. The gene calls are TRBV7-2 and TRBJ2-1; 11 bases match TRBD2. Germline V gene sequence: CDR1 SGHTA, CDR2 FQGNSA. Losses at the gene ends were 1 base for V and 11 bases for J; bases not matched to a gene: 7. The CDR3 is made up of 15 amino acids.

This clonotype came up many times. This chain joins TRBV10-1 and TRBJ2-2; D not resolved. The CDR3 covers 13 residues. The V and J ends lost 4 bases and 4 bases respectively, with 7 bases between them. The V gene's germline CDR1 is WNHNN and CDR2 SYGVQD (reference sequence). The chain's CDR3 is CASSVQITGELFF. The CDR3 DNA reads as TGCGCCAGCAGTGTTCAGATCACCGGGGAGCTGTTTTTT.

This chain connects TRBV11-2 to TRBJ2-1; 8 positions match TRBD2. V was clipped by 0 bases and J by 4 bases; unmatched bases: 5. The CDR3 spans 16 residues. Germline loops: CDR1 SGHAT, CDR2 FQNNGV. The CDR3, as DNA: TGTGCCAGCAGCTTAGAAAGGCGGGGGGAATACAATGAGCAGTTCTTC. As protein: CASSLERRGEYNEQFF.

This clonotype appeared a few times. The genes are TRBV4-3 and TRBJ1-1; TRBD1 is a possible D gene (5 bases). The CDR3 length is 16 residues. Germline V gives CDR1 LGHNA, CDR2 YSLEER. The germline V and J ends were trimmed by 4 bases and 1 base, with 16 bases remaining between them. This CDR3 is CASSPRGSPANTEAFF. DNA for the CDR3: TGCGCCAGCAGCCCACGGGGCAGCCCGGCGAACACTGAAGCTTTCTTT.

The chain combines TRBV5-1 with TRBJ2-3, with D possibly being TRBD1 (6 bases). The CDR3 runs to 13 residues. V dropped 6 bases and J dropped 6 bases, with 14 bases sitting between them. The germline V gene has CDR1 SGHRS and CDR2 YFSETQ. CDR3 nucleotide sequence: TGCGCCAGCAAATCGGGGACACCCGATACGCAGTATTTT. It specifies CASKSGTPDTQYF.